These 32 T cell receptor beta chains share one sample of origin, sequenced in a study of T-cell memory formation after mild COVID-19. TCRdb ran MiXCR on the 5' RACE reads and lists one entry per CDR3 protein. This table holds under 300,000 distinct CDR3 sequences, roughly 15% found once. The sequenced sample consisted of PBMCs or a T cell subset sorted from them (not recorded which). These receptor sequences come from a man aged 18 to 35 who had mild COVID-19 (a few samples of this study predate the infection). Cell type and time point are not known.

The genes are TRBV5-1 and TRBJ2-7; 8 nucleotides match TRBD1. Germline CDR1 reads SGHRS; CDR2 reads YFSETQ. V lost 0 bases to trimming and J lost 0 bases; unmatched junction nucleotides: 5. The CDR3 totals 16 residues. CDR3 DNA: TGCGCCAGCAGCTTGGTAGCAGGGGGCGTCTCCTACGAGCAGTACTTC. Protein sequence: CASSLVAGGVSYEQYF.

A few counts support this clonotype. The junction differs from germline at one of its ends, possibly a read error. The V and J genes are TRBV12-3 or TRBV12-4 and TRBJ1-2, with D perhaps TRBD1 (5 bases). The length of the CDR3 is 11 residues. The CDR3 sequence: CASSYVRVSVF. The CDR3 DNA is TGTGCCAGCAGCTACGTCAGGGTCTCCGTCTTC.

This clonotype was found a few times. The chain carries TRBV23-1 and TRBJ1-4; no reliable D call. TRBV23-1 carries the ORF label, with uncertain function. The CDR3 is made up of 15 amino acids. The ends were cut back, 11 bases at V and 0 bases at J, with 16 bases in the middle. The CDR3 coding sequence is TGCGCCGAATACCCCAGGATTGCAACTAATGAAAAACTGTTTTTT. Protein: CAEYPRIATNEKLFF.

The V and J genes are TRBV6-5 and TRBJ1-1; no definite D call. CDR3 length: 14 residues. Germline V gene data show CDR1 as MNHEY and CDR2 as SVGAGI. V was shortened by 2 bases and J by 1 base, with 8 bases between the two germline ends. The CDR3 sequence: CASSYAPRNTEAFF. CDR3 nucleotides: TGTGCCAGCAGTTACGCGCCGCGGAACACTGAAGCTTTCTTT.

This sequence joins TRBV7-9 and TRBJ1-2, with a weak D call TRBD1 (6 bases). The CDR3 runs 14 residues. Germline-derived CDR1 and CDR2 are SEHNR and FQNEAQ (reference sequence). The ends were cut back, 5 bases at V and 8 bases at J, with 18 bases in the middle. CDR3 sequence (DNA): TGTGCCAGCAGCCCTCACGGGGGCCCAGGGGGCTACACCTTC. Encoded protein: CASSPHGGPGGYTF.

V usage is TRBV5-5 and J usage is TRBJ1-4; D gene ambiguous. Germline V gene data show CDR1 as SGHKS and CDR2 as YYEKEE (reference sequence). This CDR3 contains 14 residues. V was trimmed by 9 bases and J by 0 bases, leaving 12 bases between them. CDR3 DNA sequence: TGTGCCACCCATCCATCCGCAACTAATGAAAAACTGTTTTTT. This encodes CATHPSATNEKLFF.

The chain uses TRBV4-3 and TRBJ2-3; D possibly corresponds to TRBD1 (6 bases). The CDR3 totals 18 residues. Germline V gives CDR1 LGHNA, CDR2 YSLEER. The V end was cut by 0 bases, the J end by 0 bases, with 16 bases between. The CDR3 coding sequence is TGCGCCAGCAGCCAAGATGGGGGCGTCCACTCTAGCACAGATACGCAGTATTTT. Its translation is CASSQDGGVHSSTDTQYF.

The chain uses TRBV4-3 and TRBJ2-6; D call uncertain. V lost 0 bases to trimming and J lost 0 bases, with 9 bases between them. The CDR3 has 17 residues. Germline V lookup: CDR1 LGHNA, CDR2 YSLEER. In DNA form, the CDR3 reads TGCGCCAGCAGCCAAGACAAGTTTCGCTCTGGGGCCAACGTCCTGACTTTC. Protein: CASSQDKFRSGANVLTF.

The chain uses TRBV6-5 and TRBJ2-1, with TRBD2 matching 12 bases. This CDR3 spans 16 amino acids. Per the germline V gene, CDR1 is MNHEY and CDR2 is SVGAGI. After removal of 2 bases from V and 8 bases from J, the junction contained 7 bases not matched to a gene. CDR3 DNA sequence: TGTGCCAGCAGTTACACGGCTAGCGGGGGGGGACATGAGCAGTTCTTC. Protein: CASSYTASGGGHEQFF.

This clonotype has a handful of counts. The chain carries TRBV6-5 and TRBJ2-7, with 9 bases matching TRBD2. The CDR3 contains 16 residues. J was trimmed by 3 bases and V by 0 bases; bases with no gene match: 6. Germline CDR1 MNHEY, CDR2 SVGAGI. The chain's CDR3 is CASSYSSSGAFYEQYF. In DNA, the CDR3 is TGTGCCAGCAGTTACTCGTCTAGCGGGGCCTTCTACGAGCAGTACTTC.

This clonotype was picked up a small number of times. At one end, the junction sequence differs from germline, possibly due to a read error. The chain combines TRBV7-3 with TRBJ2-3; TRBD1 matches at 11 bases. The CDR3 contains 17 residues. The germline gives CDR1 SGHTA, CDR2 FQGTGA. CDR3 bases: TGTGCCAGCAGCTCCTCCCTAGGAGGACAGGGGGCAGACACGCAGTATTTT. It yields the protein CASSSSLGGQGADTQYF.

This clonotype has only a few counts. The CDR3, as DNA: TGTGCCAGCAGTGATCCTCGGGACAGTCTCTCCTACGAGCAGTACGTC. It translates to CASSDPRDSLSYEQYV. The V and J genes are TRBV6-4 and TRBJ2-7; the match to TRBD1 covers 7 bases. The CDR3 covers 16 residues. Germline assignment: CDR1 MRHNA and CDR2 SNTAGT. Unmatched junction bases numbered 8, after V lost 3 bases and J lost 0 bases.

This chain joins TRBV27 and TRBJ1-2, with D uncertain. V lost 3 bases, J lost 5 bases, and 16 bases lay in between. The V gene's germline CDR1 is MNHEY and CDR2 SMNVEV (reference sequence). The CDR3 runs 15 residues. CDR3 in amino acids: CASSFLGGLRYGYTF. CDR3 DNA: TGTGCCAGCAGTTTTTTGGGTGGTCTACGGTATGGCTACACCTTC.

This clonotype was observed a handful of times. The genes are TRBV6-1 and TRBJ1-1, with 7 positions matching TRBD1. The CDR3 spans 12 residues. V gave up 6 bases and J gave up 7 bases; unmatched junction bases: 5. Per germline, CDR1 MNHNS and CDR2 SASEGT. For the CDR3, the DNA is TGTGCCAGCAGAGAGGGACAGCTTGAAGCTTTCTTT. Its translation is CASREGQLEAFF.

The chain uses TRBV9 and TRBJ1-2; 9 nucleotides align to TRBD1. Germline assignment: CDR1 SGDLS and CDR2 YYNGEE. The junction had 6 bases not matched to a gene; V was cut back by 0 bases and J by 0 bases. The CDR3 totals 17 residues. The CDR3 DNA follows: TGTGCCAGCAGCGTAGCGGGGACAGGGCCTCCTAACTATGGCTACACCTTC. This sequence encodes CASSVAGTGPPNYGYTF.

The chain employs TRBV14 and TRBJ2-5; D is possibly TRBD1 (5 bases). The CDR3 sequence is 14 residues long. Germline V gene lookup returns CDR1 SGHDN and CDR2 FVKESK. The ends were cut back, 3 bases at V and 2 bases at J, with 10 bases in the middle. The CDR3 protein is CASSHDSVQETQYF. For the CDR3, the DNA is TGTGCCAGCAGCCATGACAGCGTTCAAGAGACCCAGTACTTC. Full variable domain (missing parts from reference TRBV14 and TRBJ2-5): EAGVTQFPSHSVIEKGQTVTLRCDPISGHDNLYWYRRVMGKEIKFLLHFVKESKQDESGMPNNRFLAERTGGTYSTLKVQPAELEDSGVYFCASSHDSVQETQYFGPGTRLLVL.

The J gene is TRBJ1-1, the V gene TRBV9, with D unclear. V shed 0 bases and J shed 11 bases, with 14 bases lying between them. Germline assignment: CDR1 SGDLS and CDR2 YYNGEE. The CDR3 has 13 amino acids. The CDR3: CASSVGQATGAFF. CDR3 nucleotide sequence: TGTGCCAGCAGCGTAGGGCAGGCAACGGGGGCTTTCTTT.

V usage is TRBV5-1 and J usage is TRBJ2-3; the match to TRBD2 covers 7 bases. V gave up 5 bases and J gave up 0 bases; unmatched junction bases: 6. CDR1 SGHRS and CDR2 YFSETQ come from the germline V gene. The CDR3 totals 15 residues. CDR3 in DNA: TGCGCCAGCAGAGGGGAGGGTCAGAGCACAGATACGCAGTATTTT. Its protein is CASRGEGQSTDTQYF.

This clonotype has more than one count but fewer than ten. The V gene is TRBV6-2 or TRBV6-3, the J gene TRBJ2-3; 11 bases map to TRBD2. The CDR3 has 15 residues. Germline loops: CDR1 MNHEY, CDR2 SVGEGT. V shed 6 bases and J 11 bases; nucleotides not matched to a gene: 13. CDR3 nucleotides: TGTGCCAGCAGCCCACCGACTAGCGGGGACCTCATGCAGTATTTT. Its translation is CASSPPTSGDLMQYF.

The rearrangement links TRBV20-1 to TRBJ1-1; D not resolved. CDR3 size: 10 residues. V lost 8 bases to trimming and J lost 6 bases, with 10 bases between them. Germline CDR1 is DFQATT and CDR2 is SNEGSKA (reference sequence). CDR3 sequence (DNA): TGCAGTACCTTGAGGGCTGAAGCTTTCTTT. Its protein is CSTLRAEAFF.

Only a few counts were recorded for this clonotype. The gene calls are TRBV6-2 or TRBV6-3 and TRBJ1-2, with D uncertain. V lost 6 bases and J 6 bases, leaving 14 bases between the germline ends. CDR1 is MNHEY, CDR2 SVGEGT, per germline. This CDR3 is 13 amino acids long. CDR3: CASSYKFYHGYTF. CDR3 sequence (DNA): TGTGCCAGCAGCTACAAGTTTTACCATGGCTACACCTTC.

The chain couples TRBV12-3 or TRBV12-4 to TRBJ2-3; TRBD1 matches at 9 bases. The V gene end was trimmed by 3 bases and the J gene end by 5 bases; junction bases not matched to a gene: 3. The CDR3 length is 14 residues. The CDR3 DNA reads as TGTGCCAGCAGTTTGGGACAGGGTGTAGATACGCAGTATTTT. Its protein is CASSLGQGVDTQYF.

This clonotype was recorded a few times. The V call is TRBV23-1, the J call TRBJ2-5; D is ambiguous. TRBV23-1 is given ORF status, its function remaining uncertain. This CDR3 has 14 amino acids. V was pared by 3 bases and J by 0 bases, with 8 bases between. CDR3 protein: CASSHCRNQETQYF. The CDR3 coding sequence is TGCGCCAGCAGTCATTGTCGGAACCAAGAGACCCAGTACTTC.

This clonotype came up a few times. This rearrangement joins TRBV5-1 to TRBJ2-1; D might be TRBD2 (6 bases). Germline V gives CDR1 SGHRS, CDR2 YFSETQ. The CDR3 consists of 16 residues. Trimming removed 0 bases at V and 3 bases at J, with 13 bases between. This CDR3 reads CASSLAVVGGYNEQFF. The CDR3 DNA reads TGCGCCAGCAGCTTGGCCGTGGTGGGGGGCTACAATGAGCAGTTCTTC. Together with reference TRBV5-1 and TRBJ2-1, the CDR3 gives the full variable domain: KAGVTQTPRYLIKTRGQQVTLSCSPISGHRSVSWYQQTPGQGLQFLFEYFSETQRNKGNFPGRFSGRQFSNSRSEMNVSTLELGDSALYLCASSLAVVGGYNEQFFGPGTRLTVL.

V usage is TRBV7-3 and J usage is TRBJ2-7; D may be TRBD2 (6 bases). The CDR3 runs to 11 residues. Germline V gene data show CDR1 as SGHTA and CDR2 as FQGTGA. The V end was cut by 6 bases, the J end by 7 bases, with 10 bases between. CDR3 sequence reads: CASRREREQYF. The CDR3, as DNA: TGTGCCAGCAGACGGGAGAGGGAGCAGTACTTC. Filled out from reference TRBV7-3 and TRBJ2-7, the complete variable domain reads GAGVSQTPSNKVTEKGKYVELRCDPISGHTALYWYRQSLGQGPEFLIYFQGTGAADDSGLPNDRFFAVRPEGSVSTLKIQRTERGDSAVYLCASRREREQYFGPGTRLTVT.

This clonotype was counted between two and nine times. CDR3 residues: CASSPGTGVGNEQFF. CDR3 DNA: TGTGCCAGCAGCCCCGGGACAGGGGTGGGGAATGAGCAGTTCTTC. The chain joins TRBV7-6 to TRBJ2-1; 10 bases line up with TRBD1. From germline, CDR1 is SGHVS and CDR2 FNYEAQ. This CDR3 spans 15 amino acids. Trimming at V came to 5 bases and at J to 7 bases, leaving 8 bases not matched to a gene.

V usage is TRBV12-3 or TRBV12-4 and J usage is TRBJ1-1, with D unresolved. This CDR3 spans 14 amino acids. V gave up 8 bases and J gave up 1 base, with 14 bases separating them. CDR3 sequence reads: CASRPGPENTEAFF. The CDR3 DNA reads TGTGCCAGCCGTCCAGGTCCCGAGAACACTGAAGCTTTCTTT.

This clonotype was found a few times. The chain combines TRBV7-2 with TRBJ2-1; the D gene is possibly TRBD2 (5 bases). This CDR3 has 12 amino acids. With 2 bases removed from V and 8 bases from J, the gap between germline ends came to 7 bases. Looked up from germline, CDR1 is SGHTA and CDR2 is FQGNSA. In DNA form, the CDR3 reads TGTGCCAGCAGCTTAAATAGCGATGAGCAGTTCTTC. It yields the protein CASSLNSDEQFF.

This clonotype has more than one count but fewer than ten. J is TRBJ1-1 and V is TRBV28; D might be TRBD1 (5 bases). V was trimmed by 3 bases and J by 6 bases, leaving 11 bases between them. The CDR3 has 13 amino acids. Germline V lookup: CDR1 MDHEN, CDR2 SYDVKM. CDR3 residues: CASSFAIQAEAFF. In DNA form, the CDR3 reads TGTGCCAGCAGTTTCGCGATACAGGCTGAAGCTTTCTTT.

There are many counts of this clonotype. The CDR3 reads CASSLLRRTLSPLHF. The CDR3, as DNA: TGTGCCAGCAGCTTATTGCGCAGGACGCTTTCACCCCTCCACTTT. The V and J genes are TRBV7-2 and TRBJ1-6; no clear D. Germline lookup yields CDR1 SGHTA and CDR2 FQGNSA. Trimming pared 2 bases from V and 9 bases from J, leaving 14 bases between. The CDR3 totals 15 residues.

There are a few counts of this clonotype. The chain combines TRBV2 with TRBJ2-3; D gene uncertain. The CDR3 is made up of 12 amino acids. The V end lost 6 bases, the J end lost 4 bases, and 8 bases lay between the germline ends. Germline values: CDR1 SNHLY, CDR2 FYNNEI. The CDR3 is CASRGTPDTQYF. The CDR3 coding sequence is TGTGCCAGCAGAGGCACCCCAGATACGCAGTATTTT. The full variable domain, its missing parts supplied by reference TRBV2 and TRBJ2-3, is EPEVTQTPSHQVTQMGQEVILRCVPISNHLYFYWYRQILGQKVEFLVSFYNNEISEKSEIFDDQFSVERPDGSNFTLKIRSTKLEDSAMYFCASRGTPDTQYFGPGTRLTVL.

The chain couples TRBV28 to TRBJ2-6; D perhaps matches TRBD2 (7 bases). From germline, CDR1 is MDHEN and CDR2 SYDVKM. This CDR3 spans 19 amino acids. Trimming left V 6 bases short and J 2 bases short, with 23 bases between. DNA for the CDR3: TGTGCCAGCAGCACCGTGGGAGGGGGTCTTTCAACTGGGGCCAACGTCCTGACTTTC. Translated: CASSTVGGGLSTGANVLTF.